This is a list of T cell receptor beta chains from one sample in a study of blood T cell repertoires in COVID-19. Sequencing used immunoSEQ multiplex PCR; TCRdb keeps in-frame clones, though not all of them. This table has more than 70,000 clones, about nine tenths appearing once. Sample: peripheral blood. The receptors stem from a woman aged 45-65 years with active or convalescent COVID-19. Both conserved end residues are part of each CDR3. Each record gives: J gene, clone size, D gene, V gene, CDR3 DNA, CDR3 protein. A D gene is named only where the DNA matches it firmly. Not every row has a clone size; where given, it reads once, few, many or a size class.

TRBJ2-7	.	.	TRBV7-2	TGTGCCAGCAGCTTAGTTCGGCAGGGGTACTACGAGCAGTACTTC	CASSLVRQGYYEQYF
TRBJ2-7	once	.	TRBV12-5	TGTGCTAGTGGTTTTTCTTACGAGCAGTACTTC	CASGFSYEQYF
TRBJ2-7	.	TRBD1	TRBV30	TGTGCCTGGAGTCTCGGGACAGGGACCTACGAGCAGTACTTC	CAWSLGTGTYEQYF
TRBJ1-1	.	.	TRBV9	TGTGCCAGCACCCGTCGGGGGGGAGCTGGGAACACTGAAGCTTTCTTT	CASTRRGGAGNTEAFF
TRBJ2-5	.	.	TRBV3-1/TRBV3-2	TGTGCCAGCAGTCGGGTGGCGGGCCCTCAAGAGACCCAGTACTTC	CASSRVAGPQETQYF
TRBJ1-1	.	.	TRBV30	TGTGCCTGGAGTGGGGCAGACCAAGCTTTCTTT	CAWSGADQAFF
TRBJ1-2	.	TRBD1	TRBV19	TGTGCCAGTCGAACAGGGGGATCAGCTAACTATGGCTACACCTTC	CASRTGGSANYGYTF
TRBJ1-5	.	.	TRBV6-6	TGTGCCAGCAGTTACGGGCAGCGGTATCAGCCCCAGCATTTT	CASSYGQRYQPQHF
TRBJ1-6	.	TRBD1	TRBV5-1	TGCGCCAGCAGCTCAGAGACAGGGGGACGTTCACCCCTCCACTTT	CASSSETGGRSPLHF
TRBJ1-1	.	TRBD1	TRBV6-2/TRBV6-3	TGTGCCAGCAGCGGACAGGGGGCGGGAACTGAAGCTTTCTTT	CASSGQGAGTEAFF
TRBJ2-1	once	TRBD2	TRBV4-1	TGCGCCAGCAGCCAAGATAGCGGGGGTAGTTCAGGCAATGAGCAGTTCTTC	CASSQDSGGSSGNEQFF
TRBJ1-2	.	.	TRBV5-6	TGTGCCACCTCAGGCCAGACGGACTATGGCTACACCTTC	CATSGQTDYGYTF
TRBJ1-3	.	.	TRBV3-1/TRBV3-2	TGTGCCAGCAGCCTTCGTACAGGTCCCTCTGGAAACACCATATATTTT	CASSLRTGPSGNTIYF
TRBJ1-4	.	.	TRBV9	TGTGCCAGCAGCGTCGGAACCGCGGGTGAAAAACTGTTTTTT	CASSVGTAGEKLFF
TRBJ2-5	once	.	TRBV19	TGTGCCAGTAGTATAGGAGGTTTGGGGACCCAGTACTTC	CASSIGGLGTQYF